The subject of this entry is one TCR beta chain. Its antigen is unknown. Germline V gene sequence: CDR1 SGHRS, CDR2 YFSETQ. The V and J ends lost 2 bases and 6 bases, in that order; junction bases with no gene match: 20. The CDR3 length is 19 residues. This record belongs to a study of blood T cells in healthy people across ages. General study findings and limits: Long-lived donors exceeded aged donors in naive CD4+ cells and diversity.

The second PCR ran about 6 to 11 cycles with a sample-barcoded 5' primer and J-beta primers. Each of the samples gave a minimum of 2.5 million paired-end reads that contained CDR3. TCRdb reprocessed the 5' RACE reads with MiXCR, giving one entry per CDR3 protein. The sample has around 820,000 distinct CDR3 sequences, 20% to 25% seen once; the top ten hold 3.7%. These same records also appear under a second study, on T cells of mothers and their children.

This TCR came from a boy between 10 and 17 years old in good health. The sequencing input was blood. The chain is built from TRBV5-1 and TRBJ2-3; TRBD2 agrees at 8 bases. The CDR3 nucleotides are TGCGCCAGCAGCTTCTCCTTAGTCGGGACTAGTACGGAGGCGGATACGCAGTATTTT. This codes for CASSFSLVGTSTEADTQYF.